This T cell receptor beta chain was observed in a study of shared clonotypes between healthy human individuals (dated by TCRdb to 2018 to 2020). With regard to the full study: Two women and a few men aged 18 to 49 years were included in the cohort. Per donor, three plates each were used for CD4 naive and CD4 memory, two for CD8 naive, and one for CD8 memory. The study deeply sequenced blood TCR repertoires of about 5 healthy adults to estimate repertoire size and the extent of clonotype sharing between individuals. Libraries were prepared and TCR repertoires were sequenced by different laboratories using diverse techniques, in order to increase sequencing depth and limit assay-specific biases. Leukapheresis yielded between about 0.85 and 9 billion PBMCs per donor.

The germline V gene encodes CDR1 SGHAT and CDR2 FQNNGV. Taken from cysteine to phenylalanine, the CDR3 has 15 residues. Only the CDR3 DNA stays, 45 bases, in frame from base 1. The junction shows trimming of 3 bases on V and 4 bases on J, and the gene matches do not reach 4 bases of it. Donors were healthy HIV-negative adults with no recently reported acute infections or vaccinations. All donors were Caucasian adults living in Nashville, Tennessee, USA. Magnetic negative selection was used to enrich CD4+ T cells, after which naive cells were positively selected on CD45RA and the negative fraction became the memory subset. Blood was collected by leukapheresis, and PBMCs were isolated by Ficoll-Histopaque density gradient centrifugation and then cryopreserved in liquid nitrogen vapor phase. Analytical flow cytometry was used to check the purity and quantity of each magnetically sorted T cell population. Each sorted fraction had its genomic DNA isolated and then quantified by UV absorbance on a Nanodrop 2000c.

TCR CDR3 regions were amplified from genomic DNA by multiplex PCR using the deep immunoSEQ assay. Extracted genomic DNA from each cell subset was distributed evenly across all wells of several immunoSEQ 96-well plates, and each plate was treated as a replicate. For sorted subsets, approximately 210 ng genomic DNA, equal to 30,000 or so T cell genomes, was loaded into each replicate PCR. Purified libraries were measured with a Qubit 3.0 fluorometer, size-checked on a Bioanalyzer 2100, and measured again with the KAPA Library Quantification kit. Every immunoSEQ 96-well plate was sequenced on a dedicated single-read 150-cycle Illumina NextSeq 550 flow cell. In the original analysis: Because the immunoSEQ output included only junctional sequences and no quality scores, the filtering could not be the same as the filtering used for full-length reads. To assign V/J genes and CDR3, sequences were annotated using PyIR, a Python wrapper for IgBLAST v1.9, with IMGT germline references. Reads with weak V/J assignments (E-value above 1e-6), missing CDR3, stop codons, out-of-frame junctions, or ambiguous translated residues were removed. V3J clonotypes were defined as sequences sharing an identical inferred V gene, J gene, and CDR3 amino acid sequence. Percentage overlap between repertoires was computed as shared unique clonotypes divided by the size of the smaller repertoire. RTK rarefaction, the Chao1 estimator, and Recon v2.1 estimates of unobserved clonotypes were used to assess repertoire richness. For all TCRbeta clonotypes obtained by the gDNA method from a handful of donors, generation probabilities were computed with OLGA. TCRdb holds this immuneACCESS table with in-frame rearrangements only. Some clones are missing; in checked studies, unresolved V genes explain under half, and the rest has no known cause. V and J calls and clone size are given by that table; D and trimming were obtained from the DNA. Present in this sample are some 2,100,000 clones, around 95% of which were seen just once. The ten largest clonotypes hold roughly 0.13% of the sample.

For this clone: This clone's antigen is unknown. No base qualities exist here, and no much larger clone lies one base off it.

The paper as a whole reports these results and caveats: Naive subsets generally had larger estimated clonotype richness than memory subsets did. Based on pairwise subsampling, the degree of clonotype sharing among donors was expected to be affected by sequencing depth. Sharing across several donors was observed for roughly 5.4% of naive CD4, less than 4% of naive CD8, around 2.5% of memory CD4, and around 0.4% of memory CD8 clonotypes. Clonotypes shared by all four sorted-subset donors showed higher generation probabilities than non-shared clonotypes. The genetic and exposure-history diversity represented was limited by the small number of donors. Sampling was restricted to blood, and TCR repertoires in tissue are likely to differ from TCR repertoires in blood. Even with the large sequencing depth, rarefaction of the sorted-subset datasets indicated that sequencing was incomplete.

Sequencing input: naive CD4+ T cells sorted from blood. Taken with the paper, the label for cell subset or site translates to: CD45RA+ positively selected. This receptor was taken from a man aged 18 to 30 in good health. The chain uses TRBV11-2 and TRBJ2-5; 11 of the junction bases match TRBD2. The DNA reads as follows: TGTGCCAGCAGCTTCCTAGCGGGGGGCCCAGAGACCCAGTACTTC. Its coded protein is CASSFLAGGPETQYF.